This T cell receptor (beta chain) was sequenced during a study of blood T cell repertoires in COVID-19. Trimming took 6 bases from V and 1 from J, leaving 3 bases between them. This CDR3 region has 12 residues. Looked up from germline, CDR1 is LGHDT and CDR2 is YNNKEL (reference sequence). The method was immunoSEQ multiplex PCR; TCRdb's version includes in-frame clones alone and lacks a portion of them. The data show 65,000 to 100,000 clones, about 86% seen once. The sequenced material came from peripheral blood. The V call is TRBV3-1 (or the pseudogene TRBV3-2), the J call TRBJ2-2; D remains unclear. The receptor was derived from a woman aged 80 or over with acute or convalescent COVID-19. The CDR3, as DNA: TGTGCCAGCAGTCGGAACACCGGGGAGCTGTTTTTT. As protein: CASSRNTGELFF.